One TCR beta chain is described in this entry. Antigen unknown. This sample was included in a study of vaccination effects on CD4 cells after COVID-19. At the level of the study: The cohort was immunized with two doses of either the BNT162b2 or mRNA-1273 vaccine.

Here immunoSEQ multiplex PCR was the method, and the copy in TCRdb shows in-frame clones only, minus some. Altogether about 79,000 clones are present, about 70% being singletons, with the ten largest covering 1.5% to 2%. The V end lost 0 bases, the J end lost 2 bases, and 16 bases lay between the germline ends. The V gene's germline CDR1 is LNHDA and CDR2 SQIVND (reference sequence). The CDR3 has 17 amino acids. Ahead of sequencing, the ViraFEST assay grew antigen-specific CD4+ T cells using viral peptide pools. Having been cultured for roughly 9 days, the cells underwent CD4+ T cell isolation. Cultures had half their medium replaced with IL-2 medium on days 3 and 7.

Source: CD4+ T cells from PBMCs cultured with HCoV-229E spike peptides, taken before COVID-19 vaccination. J is TRBJ1-2 and V is TRBV19; D not certain. This TCR came from a human donor who received a COVID-19 vaccine. DNA of the CDR3: TGTGCCAGTAGTATAGATCGAGGAGGGAAGGGAAACTATGGCTACACCTTC. Encoded protein: CASSIDRGGKGNYGYTF.